The clone carrying this T cell receptor (beta chain) was counted only a few times. Its antigen is undetermined. Trimming took 6 bases from V and 0 from J, leaving 18 bases between them. This CDR3 contains 16 residues. The germline V gene has CDR1 MNHEY and CDR2 SMNVEV (reference sequence). This entry is derived from a study of CD8 T cell repertoires and HIV-1 epitope variants. About the research overall: Twenty-five autologous and known Gag and Nef epitope variant peptides each stimulated T cells separately. Cultures ran approximately 11 days, with IL-2, IL-7 and IL-15 added on days 3 and 7. Separate from the cultures, 1M uncultured T cells served as baseline.

Libraries were prepared by immunoSEQ multiplex PCR; TCRdb keeps only in-frame clonotypes and omits some of them. In the table there are roughly 7,300 clones, roughly 61% of which are singletons. Sequenced material: cultured CD8+ T cells derived from PBMCs. This chain connects TRBV27 to TRBJ2-7; D unclear. The sequence was collected from a male donor with HIV. CDR3 sequence (DNA): TGTGCCAGCAGGGGTACAACGACCCTCGGCTCCTACGAGCAGTACTTC. Its protein is CASRGTTTLGSYEQYF.